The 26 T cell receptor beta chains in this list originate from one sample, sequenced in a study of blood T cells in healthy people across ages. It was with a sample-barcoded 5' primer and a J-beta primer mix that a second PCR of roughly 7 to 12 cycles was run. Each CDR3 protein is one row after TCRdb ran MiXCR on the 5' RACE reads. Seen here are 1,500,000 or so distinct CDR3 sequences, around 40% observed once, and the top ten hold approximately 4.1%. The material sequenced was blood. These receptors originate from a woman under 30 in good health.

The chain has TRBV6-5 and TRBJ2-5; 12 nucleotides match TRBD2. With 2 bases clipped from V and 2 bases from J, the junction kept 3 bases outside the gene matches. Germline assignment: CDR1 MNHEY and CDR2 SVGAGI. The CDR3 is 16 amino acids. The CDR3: CASSYGLAGGQETQYF. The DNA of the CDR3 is TGTGCCAGCAGTTACGGTCTAGCGGGGGGGCAAGAGACCCAGTACTTC.

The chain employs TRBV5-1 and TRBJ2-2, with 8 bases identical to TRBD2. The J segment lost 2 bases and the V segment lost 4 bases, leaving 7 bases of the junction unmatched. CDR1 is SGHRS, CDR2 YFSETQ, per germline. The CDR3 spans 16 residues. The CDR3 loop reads CASSLRTSRNTGELFF. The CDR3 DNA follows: TGCGCCAGCAGCCTAAGGACTAGCCGCAACACCGGGGAGCTGTTTTTT.

CDR3 in DNA: TGTGCCAGCAGTTACACAGCATCGAACACTGAAGCTTTCTTT. Its translation: CASSYTASNTEAFF. The chain combines TRBV6-5 with TRBJ1-1, with unresolved D. The germline V gene has CDR1 MNHEY and CDR2 SVGAGI. There are 14 residues in the CDR3. The V end lost 2 bases, the J end lost 1 base, and 8 bases lay between the germline ends.

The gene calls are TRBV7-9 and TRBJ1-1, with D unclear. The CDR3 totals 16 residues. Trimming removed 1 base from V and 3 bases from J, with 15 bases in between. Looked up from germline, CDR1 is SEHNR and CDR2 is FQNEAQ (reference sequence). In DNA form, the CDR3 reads TGTGCCAGCAGCTTAGGAGTTAGGGCCTGGGACACTGAAGCTTTCTTT. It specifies CASSLGVRAWDTEAFF.

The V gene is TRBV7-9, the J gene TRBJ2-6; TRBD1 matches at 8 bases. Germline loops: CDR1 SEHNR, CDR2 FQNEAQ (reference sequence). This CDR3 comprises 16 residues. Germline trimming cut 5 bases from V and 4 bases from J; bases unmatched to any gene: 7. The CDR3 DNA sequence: TGTGCCAGCAGCCCCCGACAGGGGCTCGGGGCCAACGTCCTGACTTTC. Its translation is CASSPRQGLGANVLTF.

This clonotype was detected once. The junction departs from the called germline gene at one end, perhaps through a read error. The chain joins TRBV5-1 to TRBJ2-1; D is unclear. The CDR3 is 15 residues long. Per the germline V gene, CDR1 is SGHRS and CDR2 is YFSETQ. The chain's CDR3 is CVSSLTADGYNEQFF. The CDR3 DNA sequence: TGCGTCAGCAGCCTGACCGCCGACGGCTACAATGAGCAGTTCTTC.

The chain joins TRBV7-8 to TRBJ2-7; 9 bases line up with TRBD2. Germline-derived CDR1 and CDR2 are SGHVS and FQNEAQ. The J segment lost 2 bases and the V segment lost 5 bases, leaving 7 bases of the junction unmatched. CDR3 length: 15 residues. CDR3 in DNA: TGTGCCAGCAGCCCCAGACTAGCGGTGCCCTACGAGCAGTACTTC. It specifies CASSPRLAVPYEQYF.

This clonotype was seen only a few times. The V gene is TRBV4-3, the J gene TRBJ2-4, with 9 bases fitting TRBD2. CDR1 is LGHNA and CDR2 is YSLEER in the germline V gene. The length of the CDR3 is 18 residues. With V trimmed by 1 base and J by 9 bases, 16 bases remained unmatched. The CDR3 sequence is CASSQVPVSGGPGGIQYF. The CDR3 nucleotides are TGCGCCAGCAGCCAAGTCCCAGTTAGCGGGGGACCCGGGGGCATTCAGTACTTC.

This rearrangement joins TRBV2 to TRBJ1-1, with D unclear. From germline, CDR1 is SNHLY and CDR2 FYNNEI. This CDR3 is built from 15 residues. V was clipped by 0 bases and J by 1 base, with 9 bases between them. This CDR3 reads CASSEAQLENTEAFF. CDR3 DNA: TGTGCCAGCAGTGAAGCGCAACTAGAGAACACTGAAGCTTTCTTT.

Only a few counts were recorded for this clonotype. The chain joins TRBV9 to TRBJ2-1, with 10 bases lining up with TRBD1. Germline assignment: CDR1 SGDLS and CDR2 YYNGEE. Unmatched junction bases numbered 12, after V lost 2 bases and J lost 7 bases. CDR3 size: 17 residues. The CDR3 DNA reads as TGTGCCAGCAGCGTGGGGCGGGGACAGGGGAATCTAAATGAGCAGTTCTTC. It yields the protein CASSVGRGQGNLNEQFF. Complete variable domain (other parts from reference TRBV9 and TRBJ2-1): DSGVTQTPKHLITATGQRVTLRCSPRSGDLSVYWYQQSLDQGLQFLIQYYNGEERAKGNILERFSAQQFPDLHSELNLSSLELGDSALYFCASSVGRGQGNLNEQFFGPGTRLTVL.

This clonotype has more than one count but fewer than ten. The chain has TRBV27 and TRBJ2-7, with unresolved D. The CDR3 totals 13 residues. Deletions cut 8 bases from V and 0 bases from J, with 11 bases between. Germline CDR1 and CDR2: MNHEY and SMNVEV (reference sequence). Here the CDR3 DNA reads TGTGCCAGCGCCTTGGCGATCTCCTACGAGCAGTACTTC. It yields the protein CASALAISYEQYF.

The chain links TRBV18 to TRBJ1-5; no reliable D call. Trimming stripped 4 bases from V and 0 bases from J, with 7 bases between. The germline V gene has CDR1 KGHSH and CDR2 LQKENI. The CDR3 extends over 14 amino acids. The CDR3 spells CASSREHSNQPQHF. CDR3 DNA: TGTGCCAGCTCACGAGAACATAGCAATCAGCCCCAGCATTTT.

The CDR3 loop is CSANRQGPGLGEQYF. Written as DNA, the CDR3 is TGCAGTGCTAATCGACAGGGCCCAGGTCTGGGGGAGCAGTACTTC. The rearrangement joins TRBV20-1 to TRBJ2-5; 7 nucleotides line up with TRBD1. V shed 4 bases and J 11 bases; nucleotides not matched to a gene: 19. CDR1 is DFQATT and CDR2 is SNEGSKA in the germline V gene (reference sequence). CDR3 size: 15 residues.

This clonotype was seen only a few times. DNA for the CDR3: TGTGCCAGCACCATAGGGGATACGCAGTATTTT. Residues: CASTIGDTQYF. The chain recombines TRBV6-5 with TRBJ2-3; D call uncertain. V was clipped by 7 bases and J by 6 bases, with 8 bases between them. CDR3 length: 11 amino acids. CDR1 MNHEY and CDR2 SVGAGI come from the germline V gene.

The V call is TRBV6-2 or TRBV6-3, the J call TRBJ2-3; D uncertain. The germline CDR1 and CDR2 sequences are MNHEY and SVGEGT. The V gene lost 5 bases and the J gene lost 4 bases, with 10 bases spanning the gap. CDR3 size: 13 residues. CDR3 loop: CASSDDGADTQYF. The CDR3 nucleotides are TGTGCCAGCAGTGACGATGGAGCAGATACGCAGTATTTT.

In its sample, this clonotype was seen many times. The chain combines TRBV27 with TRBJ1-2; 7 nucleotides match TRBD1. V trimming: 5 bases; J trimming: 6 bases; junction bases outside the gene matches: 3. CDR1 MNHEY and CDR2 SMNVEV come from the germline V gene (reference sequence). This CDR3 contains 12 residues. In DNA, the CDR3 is TGTGCCAGCAGTCAACAGGGGAATGGCTACACCTTC. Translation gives CASSQQGNGYTF.

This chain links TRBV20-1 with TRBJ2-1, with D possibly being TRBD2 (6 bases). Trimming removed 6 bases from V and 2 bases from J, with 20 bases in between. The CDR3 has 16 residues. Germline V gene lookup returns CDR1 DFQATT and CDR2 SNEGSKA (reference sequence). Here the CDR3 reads CSAPPGGTSTYNEQFF. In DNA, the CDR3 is TGCAGTGCCCCCCCTGGGGGGACGTCTACCTACAATGAGCAGTTCTTC.

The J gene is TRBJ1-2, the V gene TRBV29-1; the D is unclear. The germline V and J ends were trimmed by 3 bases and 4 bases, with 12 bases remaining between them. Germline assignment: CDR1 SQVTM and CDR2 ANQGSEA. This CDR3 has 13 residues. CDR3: CSVERAAVYGYTF. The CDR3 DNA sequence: TGCAGCGTTGAGAGGGCGGCAGTCTATGGCTACACCTTC.

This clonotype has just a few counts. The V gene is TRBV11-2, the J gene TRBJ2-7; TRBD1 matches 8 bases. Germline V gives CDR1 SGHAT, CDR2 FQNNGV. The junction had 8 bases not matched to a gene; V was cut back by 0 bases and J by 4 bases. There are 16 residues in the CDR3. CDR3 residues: CASSLEAAGGWYEQYF. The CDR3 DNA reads TGTGCCAGCAGCTTAGAAGCGGCAGGGGGCTGGTACGAGCAGTACTTC.

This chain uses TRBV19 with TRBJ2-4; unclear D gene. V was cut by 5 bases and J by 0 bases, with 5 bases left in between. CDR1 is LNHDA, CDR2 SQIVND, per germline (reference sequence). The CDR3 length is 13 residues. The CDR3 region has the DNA TGTGCCAGTAGTTGGACAGCCAAAAACATTCAGTACTTC. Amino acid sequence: CASSWTAKNIQYF.

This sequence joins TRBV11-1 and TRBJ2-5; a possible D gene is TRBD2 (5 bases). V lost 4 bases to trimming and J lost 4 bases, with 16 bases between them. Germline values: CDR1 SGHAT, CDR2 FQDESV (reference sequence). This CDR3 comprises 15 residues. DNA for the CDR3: TGTGCCAGCAGCTCCCCCCGGGGAGCTCCAGAGACCCAGTACTTC. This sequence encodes CASSSPRGAPETQYF.

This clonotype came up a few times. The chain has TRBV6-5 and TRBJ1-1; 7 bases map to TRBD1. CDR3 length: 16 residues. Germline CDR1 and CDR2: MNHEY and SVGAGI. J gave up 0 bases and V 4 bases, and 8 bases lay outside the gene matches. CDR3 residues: CASSFTSDRLNTEAFF. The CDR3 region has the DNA TGTGCCAGCAGTTTCACCTCGGACAGGCTGAACACTGAAGCTTTCTTT.

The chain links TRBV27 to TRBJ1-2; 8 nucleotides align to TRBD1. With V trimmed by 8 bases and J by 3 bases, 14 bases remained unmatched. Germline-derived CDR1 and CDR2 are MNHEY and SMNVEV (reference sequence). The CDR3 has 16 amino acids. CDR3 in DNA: TGTGCCAGCCTACTCAGGGACAGGTTAGTCTACTATGGCTACACCTTC. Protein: CASLLRDRLVYYGYTF.

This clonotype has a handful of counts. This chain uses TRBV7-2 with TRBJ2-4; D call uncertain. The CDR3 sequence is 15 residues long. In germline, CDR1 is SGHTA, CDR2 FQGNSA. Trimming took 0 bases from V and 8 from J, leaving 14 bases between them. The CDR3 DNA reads TGTGCCAGCAGCTTAGCGCTGTATGAGAACTACATTCAGTACTTC. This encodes CASSLALYENYIQYF.

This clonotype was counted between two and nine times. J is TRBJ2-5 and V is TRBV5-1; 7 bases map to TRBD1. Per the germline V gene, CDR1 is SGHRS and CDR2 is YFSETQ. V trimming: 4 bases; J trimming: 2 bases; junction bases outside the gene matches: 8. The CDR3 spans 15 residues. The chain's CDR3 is CASSRQGSTQETQYF. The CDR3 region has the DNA TGCGCCAGCAGCCGACAGGGATCCACGCAAGAGACCCAGTACTTC.

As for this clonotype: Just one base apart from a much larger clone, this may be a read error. Here the CDR3 DNA reads TGTGCCATCAGTGAAGACAGGGTACCCTACAATGAGCAGTACTTC. It specifies CAISEDRVPYNEQYF. The gene calls are TRBV10-3 and TRBJ2-1; TRBD1 agrees at 7 bases. The J call may be incorrect, as the DNA end agrees better with TRBJ2-7. Germline values: CDR1 ENHRY, CDR2 SYGVKD. The CDR3 runs 15 residues.